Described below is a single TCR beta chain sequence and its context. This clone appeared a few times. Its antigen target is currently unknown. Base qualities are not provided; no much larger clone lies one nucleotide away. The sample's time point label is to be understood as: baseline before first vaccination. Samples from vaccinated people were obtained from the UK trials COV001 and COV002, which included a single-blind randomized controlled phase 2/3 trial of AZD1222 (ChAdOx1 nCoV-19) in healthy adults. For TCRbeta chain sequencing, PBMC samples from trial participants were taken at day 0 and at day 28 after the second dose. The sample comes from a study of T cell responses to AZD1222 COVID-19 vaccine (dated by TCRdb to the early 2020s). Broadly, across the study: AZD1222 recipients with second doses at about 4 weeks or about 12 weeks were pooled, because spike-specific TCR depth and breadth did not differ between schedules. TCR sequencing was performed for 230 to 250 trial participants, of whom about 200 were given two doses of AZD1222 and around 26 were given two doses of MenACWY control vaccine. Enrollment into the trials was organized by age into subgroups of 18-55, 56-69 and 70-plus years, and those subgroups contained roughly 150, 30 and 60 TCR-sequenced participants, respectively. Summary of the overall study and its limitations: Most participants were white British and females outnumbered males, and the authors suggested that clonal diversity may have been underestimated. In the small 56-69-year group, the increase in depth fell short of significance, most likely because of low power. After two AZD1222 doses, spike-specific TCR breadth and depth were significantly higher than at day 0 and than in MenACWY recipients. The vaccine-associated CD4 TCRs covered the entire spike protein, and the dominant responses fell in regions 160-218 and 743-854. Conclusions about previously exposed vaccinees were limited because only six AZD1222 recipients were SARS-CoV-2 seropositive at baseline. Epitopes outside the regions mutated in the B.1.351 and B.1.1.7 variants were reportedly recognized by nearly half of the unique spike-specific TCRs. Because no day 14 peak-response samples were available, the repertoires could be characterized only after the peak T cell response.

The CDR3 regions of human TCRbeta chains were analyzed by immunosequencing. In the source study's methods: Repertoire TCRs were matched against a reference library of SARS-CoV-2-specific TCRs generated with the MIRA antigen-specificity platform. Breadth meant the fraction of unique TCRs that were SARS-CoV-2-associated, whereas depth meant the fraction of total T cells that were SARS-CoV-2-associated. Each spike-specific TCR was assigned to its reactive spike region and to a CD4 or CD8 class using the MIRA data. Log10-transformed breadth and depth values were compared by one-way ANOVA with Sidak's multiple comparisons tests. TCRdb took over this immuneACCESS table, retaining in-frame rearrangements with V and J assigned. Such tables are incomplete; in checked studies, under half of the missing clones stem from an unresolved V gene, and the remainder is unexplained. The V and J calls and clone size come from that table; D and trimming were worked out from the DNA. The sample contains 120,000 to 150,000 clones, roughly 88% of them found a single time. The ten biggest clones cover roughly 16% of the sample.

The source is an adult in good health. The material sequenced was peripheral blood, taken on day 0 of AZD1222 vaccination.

The CDR3 protein: CASSLEGGASYGYTF. The DNA sequence is TGTGCCAGCAGCTTAGAAGGGGGCGCATCCTATGGCTACACCTTC. The V and J genes are TRBV11-2 and TRBJ1-2; TRBD1 agrees with 7 junctional bases. The CDR3 holds 15 amino acids from the cysteine to the phenylalanine. Just the 45-base CDR3 DNA is kept, in frame starting at base 1. CDR1 and CDR2 were assigned from the germline V gene as SGHAT and FQNNGV. V and J are trimmed by 0 bases and 4 bases, and the gene matches miss 5 bases of the junction.